The text below deals with one T cell receptor beta chain. Germline CDR1 and CDR2: SGHTA and FQGNSA. V was clipped by 1 base and J by 5 bases; unmatched bases: 4. This CDR3 is built from 15 residues. The data derive from a study of OX40 agonist ivuxolimab in advanced cancers. Background on the study: Cancers in dose escalation were hepatocellular, melanoma, renal cell and head and neck.

At baseline, cycle 4 day 1, and cycle 7 day 1, blood was sampled. Only in-frame clones appear in the TCRdb table, and some are missing; sequencing was by immunoSEQ multiplex PCR. The sample consists of around 60,000 clones, 91% of them appearing once. The rearrangement joins TRBV7-2 to TRBJ2-1, with 8 positions matching TRBD2. The sequence was collected from an adult with an advanced solid tumor such as melanoma, head and neck, liver or kidney cancer. Sample: CD4+ or CD8+ T cells sorted from blood, taken in a trial of the OX40 agonist ivuxolimab. The CDR3 is CASSLGTSGDNEQFF. Here the CDR3 DNA reads TGTGCCAGCAGCTTAGGTACTAGCGGAGACAATGAGCAGTTCTTC.